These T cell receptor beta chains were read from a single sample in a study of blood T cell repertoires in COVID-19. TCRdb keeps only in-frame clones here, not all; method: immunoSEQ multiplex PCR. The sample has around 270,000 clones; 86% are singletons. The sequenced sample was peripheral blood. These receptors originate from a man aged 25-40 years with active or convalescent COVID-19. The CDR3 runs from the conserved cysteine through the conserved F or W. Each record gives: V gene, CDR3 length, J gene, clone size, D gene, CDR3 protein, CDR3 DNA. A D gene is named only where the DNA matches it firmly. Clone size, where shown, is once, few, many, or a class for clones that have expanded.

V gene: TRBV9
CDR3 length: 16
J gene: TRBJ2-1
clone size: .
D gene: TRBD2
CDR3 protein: CASSVVPSGGADEQFF
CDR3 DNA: TGTGCCAGCAGCGTAGTCCCTAGCGGGGGGGCCGACGAGCAGTTCTTC

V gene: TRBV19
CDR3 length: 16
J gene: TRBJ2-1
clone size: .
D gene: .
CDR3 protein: CASSARTGALGDEQFF
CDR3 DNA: TGTGCCAGTAGTGCGAGGACGGGAGCCCTCGGGGATGAGCAGTTCTTC

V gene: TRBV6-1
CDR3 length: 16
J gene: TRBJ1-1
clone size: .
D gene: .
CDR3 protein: CASSEARGAPGTEAFF
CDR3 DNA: TGTGCCAGCAGTGAAGCACGGGGGGCGCCTGGGACTGAAGCTTTCTTT

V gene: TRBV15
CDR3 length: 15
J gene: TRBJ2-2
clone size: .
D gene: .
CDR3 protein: CATSRDARVTGELFF
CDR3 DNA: TGTGCCACCAGCAGAGACGCCAGGGTGACCGGGGAGCTGTTTTTT

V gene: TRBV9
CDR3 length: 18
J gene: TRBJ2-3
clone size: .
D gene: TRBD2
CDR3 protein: CASSVDLAGGPRTDTQYF
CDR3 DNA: TGTGCCAGCAGCGTAGACTTAGCGGGGGGACCTCGCACAGATACGCAGTATTTT

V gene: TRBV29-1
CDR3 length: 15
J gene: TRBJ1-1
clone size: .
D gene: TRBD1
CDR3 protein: CSVEDPRGQNTEAFF
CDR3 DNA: TGCAGCGTTGAAGATCCGAGGGGGCAGAACACTGAAGCTTTCTTT

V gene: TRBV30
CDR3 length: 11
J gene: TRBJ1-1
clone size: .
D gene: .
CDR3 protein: CAWSRGTEAFF
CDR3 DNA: TGTGCCTGGAGTCGGGGGACTGAAGCTTTCTTT

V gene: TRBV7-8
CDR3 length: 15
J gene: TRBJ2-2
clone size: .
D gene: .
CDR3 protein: CASSLDRVYTGELFF
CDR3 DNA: TGTGCCAGCAGCTTAGACAGGGTTTACACCGGGGAGCTGTTTTTT

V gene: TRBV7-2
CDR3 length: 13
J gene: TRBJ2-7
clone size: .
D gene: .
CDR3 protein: CASSPDSYYEQYF
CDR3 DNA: TGTGCCAGCAGTCCGGACAGTTACTACGAGCAGTACTTC

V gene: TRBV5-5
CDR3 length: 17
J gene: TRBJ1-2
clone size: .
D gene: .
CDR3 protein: CASSLTGLHTQGYGYTF
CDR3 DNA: TGTGCCAGCAGCTTAACCGGGCTTCACACGCAGGGCTATGGCTACACCTTC

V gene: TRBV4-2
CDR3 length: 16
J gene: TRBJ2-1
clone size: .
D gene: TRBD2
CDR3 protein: CASSQDHLAGGDEQFF
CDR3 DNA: TGTGCCAGCAGCCAAGATCACCTAGCGGGAGGCGATGAGCAGTTCTTC

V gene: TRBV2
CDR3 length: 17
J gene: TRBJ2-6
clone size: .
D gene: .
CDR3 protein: CASRHTLQGPGANVLTF
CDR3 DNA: TGTGCCAGCAGGCACACCTTACAGGGCCCTGGGGCCAACGTCCTGACTTTC

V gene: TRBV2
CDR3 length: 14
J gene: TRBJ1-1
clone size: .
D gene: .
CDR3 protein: CASNTRTGFAEAFF
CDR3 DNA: TGTGCCAGCAACACCCGAACAGGGTTCGCTGAAGCTTTCTTT

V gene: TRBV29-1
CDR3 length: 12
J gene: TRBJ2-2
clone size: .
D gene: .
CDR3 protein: CSSGFNTGELFF
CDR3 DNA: TGCAGCTCAGGGTTCAACACCGGGGAGCTGTTTTTT

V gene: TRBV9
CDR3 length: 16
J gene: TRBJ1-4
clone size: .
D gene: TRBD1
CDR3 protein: CASSVAGGSTNEKLFF
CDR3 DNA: TGTGCCAGCAGCGTGGCAGGGGGCTCGACTAATGAAAAACTGTTTTTT

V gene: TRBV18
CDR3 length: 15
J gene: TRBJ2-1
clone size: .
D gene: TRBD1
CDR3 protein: CASSLPGQGTDEQFF
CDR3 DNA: TGTGCCAGCTCACTACCGGGACAGGGGACCGATGAGCAGTTCTTC

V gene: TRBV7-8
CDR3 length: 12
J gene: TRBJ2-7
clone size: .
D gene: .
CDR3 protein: CASSFAGYEQYF
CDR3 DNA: TGTGCCAGCAGCTTTGCGGGGTACGAGCAGTACTTC

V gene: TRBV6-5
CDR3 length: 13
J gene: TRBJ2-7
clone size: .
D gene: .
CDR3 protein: CASRKTAAYEQYF
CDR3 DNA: TGTGCCAGCAGGAAGACAGCCGCCTACGAGCAGTACTTC

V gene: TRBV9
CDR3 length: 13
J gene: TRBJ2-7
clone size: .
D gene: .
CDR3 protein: CASSVDISYEQYF
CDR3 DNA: TGTGCCAGCAGCGTGGACATCTCCTACGAGCAGTACTTC

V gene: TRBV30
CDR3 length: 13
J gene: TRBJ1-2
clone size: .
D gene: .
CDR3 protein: CAWSLFGGDGYTF
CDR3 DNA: TGTGCCTGGAGTTTGTTCGGGGGGGATGGCTACACCTTC

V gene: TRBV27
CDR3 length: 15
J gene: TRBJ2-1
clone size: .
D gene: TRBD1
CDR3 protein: CASRGQQVRYNEQFF
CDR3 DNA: TGTGCCAGCAGGGGACAGCAAGTAAGGTACAATGAGCAGTTCTTC

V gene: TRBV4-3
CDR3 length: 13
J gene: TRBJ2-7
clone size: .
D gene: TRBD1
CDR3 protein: CASSQGTGYEQYF
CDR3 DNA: TGCGCCAGCAGCCAGGGGACAGGATACGAGCAGTACTTC

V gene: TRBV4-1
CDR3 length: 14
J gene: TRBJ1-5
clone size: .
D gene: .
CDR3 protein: CASSHPGVNQPQHF
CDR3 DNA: TGCGCCAGCAGCCATCCAGGGGTCAATCAGCCCCAGCATTTT

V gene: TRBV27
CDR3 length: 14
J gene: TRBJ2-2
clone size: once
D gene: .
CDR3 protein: CASSLIGFTGELFF
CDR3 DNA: TGTGCCAGCAGTTTAATCGGTTTCACCGGGGAGCTGTTTTTT

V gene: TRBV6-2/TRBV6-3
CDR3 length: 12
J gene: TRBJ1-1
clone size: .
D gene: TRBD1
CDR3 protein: CASSDRGTEAFF
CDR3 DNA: TGTGCCAGCAGTGACAGGGGCACTGAAGCTTTCTTT

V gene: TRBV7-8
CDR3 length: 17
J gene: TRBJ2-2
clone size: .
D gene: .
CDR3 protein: CAISKRAASSNTGELFF
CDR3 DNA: TGTGCCATAAGCAAGCGCGCGGCCAGCTCGAACACCGGGGAGCTGTTTTTT

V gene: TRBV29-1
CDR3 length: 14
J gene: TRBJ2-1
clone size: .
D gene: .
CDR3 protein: CSVKPGVSTNEQFF
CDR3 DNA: TGCAGCGTTAAACCGGGTGTTAGCACCAATGAGCAGTTCTTC

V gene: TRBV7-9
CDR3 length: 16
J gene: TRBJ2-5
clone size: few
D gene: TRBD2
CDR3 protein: CASSSGLAGILETQYF
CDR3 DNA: TGTGCCAGCAGCTCCGGACTAGCGGGGATCTTAGAGACCCAGTACTTC

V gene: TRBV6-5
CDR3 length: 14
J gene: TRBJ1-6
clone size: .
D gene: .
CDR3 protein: CASSNREGGSPLHF
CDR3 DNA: TGTGCCAGCAGCAACAGGGAAGGGGGTTCACCCCTCCACTTT

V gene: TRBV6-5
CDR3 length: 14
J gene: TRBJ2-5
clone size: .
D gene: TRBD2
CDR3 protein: CASIRLARQETQYF
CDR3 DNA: TGTGCCAGCATCCGACTAGCGAGACAAGAGACCCAGTACTTC

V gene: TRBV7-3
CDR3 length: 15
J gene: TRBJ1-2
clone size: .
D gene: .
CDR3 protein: CASILQGGTLYGYTF
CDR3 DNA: TGTGCCAGCATTCTCCAGGGTGGGACACTCTATGGCTACACCTTC

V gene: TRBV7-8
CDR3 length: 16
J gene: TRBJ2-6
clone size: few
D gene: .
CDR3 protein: CASSYQGLSGANVLTF
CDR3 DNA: TGTGCCAGCAGCTACCAAGGACTGTCTGGGGCCAACGTCCTGACTTTC

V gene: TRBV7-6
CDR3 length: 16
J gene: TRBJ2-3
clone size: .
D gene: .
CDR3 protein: CASSLYTGHSTDTQYF
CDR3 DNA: TGTGCCAGCAGCTTATACACGGGACACAGCACAGATACGCAGTATTTT

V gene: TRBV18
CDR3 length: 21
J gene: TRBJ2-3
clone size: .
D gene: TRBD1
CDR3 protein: CASSPSSGTGQHPQGTDTQYF
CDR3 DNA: TGTGCCAGCTCACCCTCATCAGGGACAGGGCAACACCCCCAGGGCACAGATACGCAGTATTTT

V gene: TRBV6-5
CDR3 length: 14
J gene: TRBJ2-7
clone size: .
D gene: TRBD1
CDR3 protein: CASTRDSRTYEQYF
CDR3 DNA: TGTGCCAGCACTCGGGACAGCCGAACCTACGAGCAGTACTTC

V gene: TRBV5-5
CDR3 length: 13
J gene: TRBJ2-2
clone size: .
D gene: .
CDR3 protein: CASSRTNTGELFF
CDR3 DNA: TGTGCCAGCAGTAGGACAAACACCGGGGAGCTGTTTTTT

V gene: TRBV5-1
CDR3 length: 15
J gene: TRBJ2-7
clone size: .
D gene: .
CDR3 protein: CASSLAFQSSYEQYF
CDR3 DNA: TGCGCCAGCAGCTTAGCGTTCCAAAGCTCCTACGAGCAGTACTTC

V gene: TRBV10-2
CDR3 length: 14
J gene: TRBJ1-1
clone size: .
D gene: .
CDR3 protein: CASSESAGHTEAFF
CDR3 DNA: TGCGCCAGCAGTGAGTCGGCAGGGCACACTGAAGCTTTCTTT

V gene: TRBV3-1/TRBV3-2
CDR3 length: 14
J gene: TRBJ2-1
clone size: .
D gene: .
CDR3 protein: CASTLEVGGSEQFF
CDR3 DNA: TGTGCCAGCACCCTGGAAGTTGGGGGCAGTGAGCAGTTCTTC

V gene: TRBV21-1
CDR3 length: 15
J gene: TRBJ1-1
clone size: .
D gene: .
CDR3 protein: CASRSTGPEGTEAFF
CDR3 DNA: TGTGCCAGCAGATCGACAGGACCTGAAGGGACTGAAGCTTTCTTT

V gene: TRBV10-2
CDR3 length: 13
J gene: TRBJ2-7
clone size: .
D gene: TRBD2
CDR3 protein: CASIRAGNYEQYF
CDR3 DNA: TGCGCCAGCATCAGAGCGGGGAACTACGAGCAGTACTTC

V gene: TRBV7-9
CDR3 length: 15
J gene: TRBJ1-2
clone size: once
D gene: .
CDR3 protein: CASSRGEGINYGYTF
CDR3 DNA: TGTGCCAGCAGCAGAGGGGAGGGAATTAACTATGGCTACACCTTC

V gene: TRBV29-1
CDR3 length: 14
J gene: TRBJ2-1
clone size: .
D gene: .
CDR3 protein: CSVDRGRAANEQFF
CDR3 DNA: TGCAGCGTTGACAGGGGCCGAGCAGCCAATGAGCAGTTCTTC

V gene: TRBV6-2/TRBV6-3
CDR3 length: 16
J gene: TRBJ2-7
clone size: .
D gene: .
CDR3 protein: CASSYRPFSVTFEQYF
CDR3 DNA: TGTGCCAGCAGTTACAGGCCATTTAGCGTTACGTTCGAGCAGTACTTC

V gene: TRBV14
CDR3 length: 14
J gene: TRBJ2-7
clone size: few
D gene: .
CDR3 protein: CASSQGESNYEQYF
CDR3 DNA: TGTGCCAGCAGCCAAGGTGAGAGCAACTACGAGCAGTACTTC

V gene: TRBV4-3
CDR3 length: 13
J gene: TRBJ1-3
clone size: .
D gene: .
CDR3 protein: CASSQELQNTIYF
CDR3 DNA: TGCGCCAGCAGCCAAGAGTTACAGAACACCATATATTTT

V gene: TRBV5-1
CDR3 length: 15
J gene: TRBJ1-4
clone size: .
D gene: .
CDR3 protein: CASSLGSDRLEKLFF
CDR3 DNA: TGCGCCAGCAGCTTGGGGTCCGACAGACTCGAAAAACTGTTTTTT

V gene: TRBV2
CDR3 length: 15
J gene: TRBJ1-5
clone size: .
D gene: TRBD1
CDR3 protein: CASSEGGQGGQPQHF
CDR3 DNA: TGTGCCAGCAGTGAAGGGGGACAGGGTGGTCAGCCCCAGCATTTT

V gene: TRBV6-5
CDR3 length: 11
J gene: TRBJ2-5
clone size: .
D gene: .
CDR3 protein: CASSPGETQYF
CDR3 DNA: TGTGCCAGCAGCCCGGGGGAGACCCAGTACTTC

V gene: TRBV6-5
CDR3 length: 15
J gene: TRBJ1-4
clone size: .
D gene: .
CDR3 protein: CASSYSSGHNEKLFF
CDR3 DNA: TGTGCCAGCAGTTACTCCTCGGGTCATAATGAAAAACTGTTTTTT

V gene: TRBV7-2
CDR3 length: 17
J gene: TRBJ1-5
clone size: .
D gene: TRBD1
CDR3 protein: CASSLAGQTIYNQPQHF
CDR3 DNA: TGTGCCAGCAGCTTAGCGGGACAGACCATTTACAATCAGCCCCAGCATTTT

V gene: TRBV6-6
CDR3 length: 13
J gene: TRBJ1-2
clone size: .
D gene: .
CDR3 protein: CASRQDGLYGYTF
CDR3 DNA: TGTGCCAGCAGACAGGACGGCTTATATGGCTACACCTTC